The T cell receptor beta chain under discussion was sequenced for a study of cytomegalovirus exposure and HLA in healthy donors. This clone was observed a handful of times. It was with 60 Vbeta and 13 Jbeta primers that the PCR ran. TCRdb keeps only in-frame clones here, not all; method: immunoSEQ multiplex PCR. The sample shows about 160,000 clones, around 80% of them seen only once. The CDR3 sequence is 16 residues long. The V gene's germline CDR1 is LNHDA and CDR2 SQIVND (reference sequence). Trimming took 5 bases from V and 8 from J; bases not matched to a gene: 17. This rearrangement joins TRBV19 to TRBJ1-2, with 7 bases matching TRBD1. The sequenced sample consisted of PBMCs. This TCR came from a male donor in good health and CMV-seropositive. The CDR3 sequence is CASSPRTGPLYGGYTF. The CDR3 nucleotides are TGTGCCAGTAGTCCGAGGACAGGTCCACTGTACGGCGGCTACACCTTC.